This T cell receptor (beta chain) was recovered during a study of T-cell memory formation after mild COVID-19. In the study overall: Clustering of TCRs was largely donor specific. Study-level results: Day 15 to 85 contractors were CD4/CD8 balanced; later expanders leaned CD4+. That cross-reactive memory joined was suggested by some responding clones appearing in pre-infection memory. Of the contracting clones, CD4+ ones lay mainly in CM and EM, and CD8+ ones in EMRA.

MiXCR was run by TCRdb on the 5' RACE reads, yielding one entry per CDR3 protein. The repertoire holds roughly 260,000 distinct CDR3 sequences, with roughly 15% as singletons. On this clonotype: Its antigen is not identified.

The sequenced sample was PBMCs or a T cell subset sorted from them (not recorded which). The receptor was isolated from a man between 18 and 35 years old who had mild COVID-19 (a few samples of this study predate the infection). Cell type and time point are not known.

The CDR3 DNA reads as TGCGCCAGCAGCTTGGAGGGTAGCGGGCGGACAGATACGCAGTATTTT. It translates to CASSLEGSGRTDTQYF. The chain has TRBV5-1 and TRBJ2-3, with 7 bases identical to TRBD2. The CDR3 consists of 16 residues. Germline CDR1 reads SGHRS; CDR2 reads YFSETQ. V lost 0 bases and J lost 3; bases outside the gene matches: 7.